Below, 20 T cell receptor beta chains from the same sample are listed, as sequenced in a study of vaccination effects on CD4 cells after COVID-19. Some clones are missing from TCRdb's copy, which holds only in-frame ones; the method was immunoSEQ multiplex PCR. The sample has some 28,000 clones, 65% seen once. No antigens are known for them. Scientists isolated CD4+ T cells after a roughly 9-day culture period ended. The material sequenced was CD4+ T cells from PBMCs cultured without peptide, taken before COVID-19 vaccination. Receptor source: a human donor who received a COVID-19 vaccine.

The chain is built from TRBV5-4 and TRBJ2-6; D is unclear. CDR3 length equals 15 residues. V was pared by 4 bases and J by 0 bases, with 8 bases between. The V gene's germline CDR1 is SGHNT and CDR2 YYREEE (reference sequence). CDR3 amino acids: CASSVDISGANVLTF. In nucleotides, the CDR3 is TGTGCCAGCAGCGTCGACATCTCTGGGGCCAACGTCCTGACTTTC. Looking up the rest from reference TRBV5-4 and TRBJ2-6 gives the full variable domain: ETGVTQSPTHLIKTRGQQVTLRCSSQSGHNTVSWYQQALGQGPQFIFQYYREEENGRGNFPPRFSGLQFPNYSSELNVNALELDDSALYLCASSVDISGANVLTFGAGSRLTVL.

This chain links TRBV24-1 with TRBJ2-3; D call uncertain. CDR1 is KGHDR and CDR2 is SFDVKD in the germline V gene. V was cut by 9 bases and J by 6 bases, with 9 bases left in between. The CDR3 has 11 amino acids. CDR3 amino acids: CATAGRDTQYF. CDR3 bases: TGTGCCACCGCAGGTCGGGATACGCAGTATTTT.

This sequence joins TRBV6-1 and TRBJ2-6; D remains ambiguous. This CDR3 has 18 amino acids. V was shortened by 1 base and J by 4 bases, with 17 bases between the two germline ends. Germline CDR1 and CDR2: MNHNS and SASEGT. CDR3 region: CASSEDKGPVTGANVLTF. The CDR3 DNA follows: TGTGCCAGCAGTGAAGATAAAGGGCCGGTGACAGGGGCCAACGTCCTGACTTTC.

The rearrangement joins TRBV5-1 to TRBJ1-2; maybe TRBD1 (5 bases). Germline-derived CDR1 and CDR2 are SGHRS and YFSETQ. The V and J ends lost 3 bases and 0 bases respectively, with 15 bases between them. There are 16 residues in the CDR3. Here the CDR3 reads CASSSGTQGSNYGYTF. CDR3 in DNA: TGCGCCAGCAGCTCGGGGACTCAAGGTTCTAACTATGGCTACACCTTC.

This chain joins TRBV27 and TRBJ2-7; D is uncertain. Germline assignment: CDR1 MNHEY and CDR2 SMNVEV (reference sequence). The CDR3 length is 14 residues. With 4 bases removed from V and 0 bases from J, the gap between germline ends came to 10 bases. Here the CDR3 DNA reads TGTGCCAGCAGTTCTAGGCTGGACTCCTACGAGCAGTACTTC. It codes for CASSSRLDSYEQYF.

This rearrangement joins TRBV7-9 to TRBJ1-2; D remains unclear. The V and J ends lost 5 bases and 6 bases respectively, with 7 bases between them. Germline V gene lookup returns CDR1 SEHNR and CDR2 FQNEAQ (reference sequence). The CDR3 is made up of 11 amino acids. CDR3 bases: TGTGCCAGCAGCAACCGAGATGGCTACACCTTC. As protein: CASSNRDGYTF.

The chain couples TRBV7-8 to TRBJ2-1, with a tentative D call TRBD2 (6 bases). CDR3 length: 15 residues. The V gene lost 6 bases and the J gene lost 4 bases, with 16 bases spanning the gap. The germline gives CDR1 SGHVS, CDR2 FQNEAQ. The chain's CDR3 is CASRIRGGGYNEQFF. The CDR3 coding sequence is TGTGCCAGCAGGATAAGGGGAGGTGGTTACAATGAGCAGTTCTTC.

J is TRBJ2-1 and V is TRBV6-5; 9 bases are a match to TRBD2. CDR1 and CDR2 (germline): MNHEY, SVGAGI. This CDR3 region has 14 residues. The J segment lost 5 bases and the V segment lost 5 bases, leaving 4 bases of the junction unmatched. As DNA, the CDR3 is TGTGCCAGCAGTCAGGGACTAGCCCACAATGAGCAGTTCTTC. This encodes CASSQGLAHNEQFF.

This chain uses TRBV30 with TRBJ1-2; D not resolved. The CDR3 contains 13 residues. The germline V gene has CDR1 GTSNPN and CDR2 SVGIG (reference sequence). Trimming removed 1 base from V and 4 bases from J, with 10 bases in between. The DNA for the CDR3 is TGTGCCTGGAGTGAGGTCTTCTCCTATGGCTACACCTTC. Protein product: CAWSEVFSYGYTF.

The J gene is TRBJ2-3, the V gene TRBV4-2; D ambiguous. This CDR3 contains 14 residues. Trimming removed 4 bases at V and 3 bases at J, with 11 bases between. The germline V gene encodes CDR1 LGHNA and CDR2 YNFKEQ. CDR3 sequence: CASSPSLVTDTQYF. As DNA, the CDR3 is TGTGCCAGCAGCCCGAGTCTAGTGACAGATACGCAGTATTTT.

This chain links TRBV21-1 with TRBJ2-2; the table's TRBD2 call for D was not verified on the DNA. TRBV21-1 is listed as a pseudogene. This CDR3 is built from 18 residues. The CDR3 loop is CASSSEALNGIDTGELFF. CDR3 nucleotides: TGTGCCAGCAGCTCTGAGGCCCTTAACGGGATAGACACCGGGGAGCTGTTTTTT.

The chain employs TRBV6-5 and TRBJ1-2, with 7 bases that match TRBD1. CDR1 is MNHEY and CDR2 is SVGAGI in the germline V gene. Unmatched junction bases numbered 8, after V lost 2 bases and J lost 2 bases. The length of the CDR3 is 16 residues. CDR3: CASSYRGDRLNYGYTF. The CDR3 bases are TGTGCCAGCAGTTACCGAGGGGACAGACTGAACTATGGCTACACCTTC.

In DNA, the CDR3 is TGTGCCAGCAGCCAAGGTGCTTCGAACACTGAAGCTTTCTTT. It translates to CASSQGASNTEAFF. The gene calls are TRBV3-1 (or the pseudogene TRBV3-2) and TRBJ1-1; D call uncertain. Germline V gives CDR1 LGHDT, CDR2 YNNKEL (reference sequence). This CDR3 spans 14 amino acids. Trimming took off 1 base at V and 1 base at J, with 7 bases between the two ends.

This rearrangement joins TRBV2 to TRBJ2-5; TRBD2 agrees at 11 bases. The CDR3 runs 15 residues. From germline, CDR1 is SNHLY and CDR2 FYNNEI. Trimming at V came to 5 bases and at J to 4 bases, leaving 6 bases not matched to a gene. The CDR3 loop reads CASSPGTSGLETQYF. DNA for the CDR3: TGTGCCAGCAGTCCCGGGACTAGCGGCCTAGAGACCCAGTACTTC.

This clone came up a few times. The rearrangement links TRBV5-1 to TRBJ1-2; 8 bases are a match to TRBD1. V lost 4 bases and J lost 8; bases outside the gene matches: 4. Per the germline V gene, CDR1 is SGHRS and CDR2 is YFSETQ. This CDR3 region has 12 residues. DNA of the CDR3: TGCGCCAGCAGCGCGACAGGGGAGGGCTACACCTTC. It is translated as CASSATGEGYTF.

The chain uses TRBV10-1 and TRBJ2-3; 8 bases are a match to TRBD2. With 8 bases clipped from V and 1 base from J, the junction kept 2 bases outside the gene matches. The CDR3 loop spans 13 amino acids. The germline CDR1 and CDR2 sequences are WNHNN and SYGVQD (reference sequence). The chain's CDR3 is CASSTSGTDTQYF. In DNA form, the CDR3 reads TGCGCCAGCTCGACTAGCGGCACAGATACGCAGTATTTT.

The chain recombines TRBV5-1 with TRBJ2-1; TRBD2 aligns across 7 bases. The J segment lost 4 bases and the V segment lost 7 bases, leaving 8 bases of the junction unmatched. CDR3 length: 14 amino acids. CDR1 is SGHRS, CDR2 YFSETQ, per germline. The chain's CDR3 is CASGDSGRYNEQFF. DNA of the CDR3: TGCGCCAGCGGCGATAGCGGGCGGTACAATGAGCAGTTCTTC.

V and J are TRBV18 and TRBJ2-3, with a weak D call TRBD1 (6 bases). The germline V gene has CDR1 KGHSH and CDR2 LQKENI. This CDR3 comprises 14 residues. Trimming shortened V by 0 bases and J by 3 bases, and 7 bases separated the two germline ends. The CDR3 reads CASSPPQGTDTQYF. The CDR3 region has the DNA TGTGCCAGCTCACCACCACAGGGTACAGATACGCAGTATTTT. Full variable domain (rest looked up from reference TRBV18 and TRBJ2-3): NAGVMQNPRHLVRRRGQEARLRCSPMKGHSHVYWYRQLPEEGLKFMVYLQKENIIDESGMPKERFSAEFPKEGPSILRIQQVVRGDSAAYFCASSPPQGTDTQYFGPGTRLTVL.

The gene calls are TRBV5-1 and TRBJ2-7; 11 bases line up with TRBD1. V was pared by 4 bases and J by 2 bases, with 2 bases of the junction left unmatched. Germline CDR1 SGHRS, CDR2 YFSETQ. The CDR3 is made up of 14 amino acids. As DNA, the CDR3 is TGCGCCAGCAGCACGGGACAGGGGGCCTACGAGCAGTACTTC. It translates to CASSTGQGAYEQYF.

The J gene is TRBJ1-6, the V gene TRBV7-6, with D possibly matching TRBD1 (6 bases). In germline, CDR1 is SGHVS, CDR2 FNYEAQ. This CDR3 has 16 amino acids. V gave up 1 base and J gave up 8 bases, with 15 bases separating them. CDR3 protein: CASSLETGDRDSPLHF. CDR3 DNA sequence: TGTGCCAGCAGCTTAGAGACAGGAGATCGGGATTCACCCCTCCACTTT.